Reported below is one T cell receptor (beta chain). Data came from immunoSEQ multiplex PCR; TCRdb stores just in-frame clones and leaves some out. Of about 250,000 clones in the sample, roughly 90% were seen once. CDR1 is SNHLY, CDR2 FYNNEI, per germline. The CDR3 is made up of 15 amino acids. V lost 9 bases and J 0 bases, leaving 15 bases between the germline ends. The data derive from a study of blood T cell repertoires in COVID-19. The sequenced material came from PBMCs or T cells enriched from blood (not recorded which). This receptor was identified in a young woman with acute COVID-19. The chain combines TRBV2 with TRBJ1-3, with a tentative D call TRBD1 (5 bases). CDR3: CASQRRGLSGNTIYF. The CDR3 region has the DNA TGTGCCAGTCAGAGAAGGGGACTCTCTGGAAACACCATATATTTT.